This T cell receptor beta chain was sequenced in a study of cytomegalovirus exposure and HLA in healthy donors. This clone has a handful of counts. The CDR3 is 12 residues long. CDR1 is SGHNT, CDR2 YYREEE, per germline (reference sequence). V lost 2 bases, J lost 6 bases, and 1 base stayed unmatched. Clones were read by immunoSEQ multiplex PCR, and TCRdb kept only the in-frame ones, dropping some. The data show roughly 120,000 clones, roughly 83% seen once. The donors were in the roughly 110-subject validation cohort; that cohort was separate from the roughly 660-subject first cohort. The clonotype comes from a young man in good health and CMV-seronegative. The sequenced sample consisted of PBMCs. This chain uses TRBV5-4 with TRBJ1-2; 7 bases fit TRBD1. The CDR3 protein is CASSLQGNGYTF. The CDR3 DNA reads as TGTGCCAGCAGCTTACAGGGGAATGGCTACACCTTC. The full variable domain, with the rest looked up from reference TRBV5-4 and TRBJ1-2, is ETGVTQSPTHLIKTRGQQVTLRCSSQSGHNTVSWYQQALGQGPQFIFQYYREEENGRGNFPPRFSGLQFPNYSSELNVNALELDDSALYLCASSLQGNGYTFGSGTRLTVV.